A selection of T cell receptor beta chains follows, all from one sample in a study of beta chain features in type 1 diabetes. Sequencing used immunoSEQ multiplex PCR; TCRdb keeps in-frame clones, though not all of them. The sample gives about 23,000 clones, under 75% of which show up once; 0.37% is in the top ten. Sequencing used stem cell memory CD4+ T cells from blood. Receptors were obtained from a man younger than 30 with type 1 diabetes. Each CDR3 is given with its conserved first and last residue. D genes are given only for firm matches. Expanded clones are given a class, and other clones once, few, many or no size at all.

v_call: TRBV5-4
d_call: .
j_call: TRBJ1-1
clone_size: .
cdr3_nt: TGTGCCAGCAGCGACACGGTGAACACTGAAGCTTTCTTT
cdr3_aa: CASSDTVNTEAFF

v_call: TRBV4-2
d_call: TRBD2
j_call: TRBJ2-7
clone_size: once
cdr3_nt: TGTGCCAGCAGCCAGAATCTAGCGGTGAGCTCCTACGAGCAGTACTTC
cdr3_aa: CASSQNLAVSSYEQYF

v_call: TRBV27
d_call: TRBD1
j_call: TRBJ1-2
clone_size: .
cdr3_nt: TGTGCCAGCAGTTTGTTACAGGGGATTAGAGATGGCTACACCTTC
cdr3_aa: CASSLLQGIRDGYTF

v_call: TRBV28
d_call: TRBD1
j_call: TRBJ1-4
clone_size: .
cdr3_nt: TGTGCCAGCAGTTCCGCCGGGACAGGGTTTGCAACTAATGAAAAACTGTTTTTT
cdr3_aa: CASSSAGTGFATNEKLFF

v_call: TRBV28
d_call: TRBD1
j_call: TRBJ1-5
clone_size: .
cdr3_nt: TGTGCCAGCCACTCCTTACAGGGGGGACATCAGCCCCAGCATTTT
cdr3_aa: CASHSLQGGHQPQHF

v_call: TRBV6-4
d_call: TRBD1
j_call: TRBJ1-5
clone_size: .
cdr3_nt: TGTGCCAGCAGTGAAACGGCAGGGGGTATTCAGCCCCAGCATTTT
cdr3_aa: CASSETAGGIQPQHF

v_call: TRBV18
d_call: TRBD1
j_call: TRBJ2-7
clone_size: .
cdr3_nt: TGTGCCAGCTCACCCAACCCGGGACAGACTTACGAGCAGTACTTC
cdr3_aa: CASSPNPGQTYEQYF

v_call: TRBV27
d_call: TRBD1
j_call: TRBJ2-2
clone_size: .
cdr3_nt: TGTGCCAGCAGTCGGACAGGGGGCTTGAGTACCGGGGAGCTGTTTTTT
cdr3_aa: CASSRTGGLSTGELFF

v_call: TRBV28
d_call: TRBD1
j_call: TRBJ1-5
clone_size: .
cdr3_nt: TGTGCCATCTCGAATAGAGGACAGGGTAAATCAGCCGCGCATTTT
cdr3_aa: CAISNRGQGKSAAHF

v_call: TRBV5-4
d_call: .
j_call: TRBJ2-5
clone_size: .
cdr3_nt: TGTGCCAGCAGCTTTCCAGGGTACCAAGAGACCCAGTACTTC
cdr3_aa: CASSFPGYQETQYF

v_call: TRBV18
d_call: .
j_call: TRBJ1-4
clone_size: .
cdr3_nt: TGTGCCAGCTCACCCCAAGGACTGGTGAATAATGAAAAACTGTTTTTT
cdr3_aa: CASSPQGLVNNEKLFF

v_call: TRBV19
d_call: .
j_call: TRBJ2-5
clone_size: .
cdr3_nt: TGTGCCACTTCACGGGGGGAGACCCAGTACTTC
cdr3_aa: CATSRGETQYF

v_call: TRBV2
d_call: TRBD2
j_call: TRBJ2-3
clone_size: .
cdr3_nt: TGTGCCAGCAGACGGACTAGCGGGGCCTTGAATACGCAGTATTTT
cdr3_aa: CASRRTSGALNTQYF

v_call: TRBV7-2
d_call: .
j_call: TRBJ2-4
clone_size: .
cdr3_nt: TGTGCCAGCAGGGCCGGACTGAGCAAAAACATTCAGTACTTC
cdr3_aa: CASRAGLSKNIQYF

v_call: TRBV18
d_call: .
j_call: TRBJ1-2
clone_size: .
cdr3_nt: TGTGCCAGCTCACCTGCAGGACTGGGCTATGGCTACACCTTC
cdr3_aa: CASSPAGLGYGYTF

v_call: TRBV11-2
d_call: .
j_call: TRBJ1-4
clone_size: .
cdr3_nt: TGTGCCAGCAGCCTCCCCACCTCGGGGAGGGGTGGAAAACTGTTTTTT
cdr3_aa: CASSLPTSGRGGKLFF

v_call: TRBV7-9
d_call: .
j_call: TRBJ2-3
clone_size: .
cdr3_nt: TGTGCCAGCAGCAAAGACGGGAGTTCCGCAGATACGCAGTATTTT
cdr3_aa: CASSKDGSSADTQYF

v_call: TRBV2
d_call: .
j_call: TRBJ2-7
clone_size: .
cdr3_nt: TGTGCCAGCAGTGTGCAGGGGGAGCAGTACTTC
cdr3_aa: CASSVQGEQYF

v_call: TRBV7-9
d_call: .
j_call: TRBJ2-1
clone_size: few
cdr3_nt: TGTGCCAGCAGCCTCCCACCGCCCCGAGTTTCTCCTGAGCAGTTCTTC
cdr3_aa: CASSLPPPRVSPEQFF

v_call: TRBV2
d_call: TRBD2
j_call: TRBJ2-5
clone_size: .
cdr3_nt: TGTGCCAGCAGTGGAGGGTCGGGAGGGGAGACCCAGTACTTC
cdr3_aa: CASSGGSGGETQYF

v_call: TRBV9
d_call: .
j_call: TRBJ1-1
clone_size: .
cdr3_nt: TGTGCCAGCAGCGTAGGTACGAGTGATGACACTGAAGCTTTCTTT
cdr3_aa: CASSVGTSDDTEAFF

v_call: TRBV29-1
d_call: .
j_call: TRBJ1-1
clone_size: .
cdr3_nt: TGCAGCGCGGTCGGGACATTGAACACTGAAGCTTTCTTT
cdr3_aa: CSAVGTLNTEAFF

v_call: TRBV28
d_call: TRBD2
j_call: TRBJ2-5
clone_size: few
cdr3_nt: TGTGCCAGCAGTTCCTTGACTAGCGGACAAGAGACCCAGTACTTC
cdr3_aa: CASSSLTSGQETQYF

v_call: TRBV28
d_call: TRBD1
j_call: TRBJ2-3
clone_size: .
cdr3_nt: TGTGCCAGCAGTCCGAGCACCATTCGACAGGGGGCCAGCACAGATACGCAGTATTTT
cdr3_aa: CASSPSTIRQGASTDTQYF

v_call: TRBV11-2
d_call: TRBD1
j_call: TRBJ2-6
clone_size: .
cdr3_nt: TGTGCCAGCAGGCACAGGGGGTCTGGGGCCAACGTCCTGACTTTC
cdr3_aa: CASRHRGSGANVLTF

v_call: TRBV5-1
d_call: TRBD2
j_call: TRBJ2-3
clone_size: .
cdr3_nt: TGCGCCAGCAGCCCCGGACTAGCGGGAGTCGATGGCACAGATACGCAGTATTTT
cdr3_aa: CASSPGLAGVDGTDTQYF

v_call: TRBV5-4
d_call: TRBD1
j_call: TRBJ2-6
clone_size: .
cdr3_nt: TGTGCCAGCAGATCCGGGACAGGTTTTTCTGGGGCCAACGTCCTGACTTTC
cdr3_aa: CASRSGTGFSGANVLTF

v_call: TRBV28
d_call: TRBD1
j_call: TRBJ2-7
clone_size: .
cdr3_nt: TGTGCCAGCAGGACCGGGACAGATAAACCCTACGAGCAGTACTTC
cdr3_aa: CASRTGTDKPYEQYF

v_call: TRBV28
d_call: .
j_call: TRBJ1-4
clone_size: .
cdr3_nt: TGTGCCAGCAGAGGGGATCCAACTAATGAAAAACTGTTTTTT
cdr3_aa: CASRGDPTNEKLFF